These 3 T cell receptor beta chains came from one sample sequenced in a study of response to subunit inactivated influenza vaccine. TCRdb processed the RT-PCR reads anew with MiXCR; each CDR3 protein has one entry. Of 530,000 or so distinct CDR3 sequences in the sample, roughly 15% were seen once. The sample was PBMCs from blood, taken roughly 12 days after vaccination. The origin of the receptors is a man aged 45-60 years who received an inactivated influenza vaccine.

The chain combines TRBV12-3 or TRBV12-4 with TRBJ1-2; 8 nucleotides line up with TRBD1. Trimming cost V 7 bases and J 4 bases; bases outside gene matches: 8. This CDR3 spans 14 amino acids. CDR3 residues: CASTGQGNIYGYTF. CDR3 coding DNA: TGTGCCAGCACCGGACAGGGAAACATCTATGGCTACACCTTC.

The table lists this clonotype with many counts. This sequence joins TRBV12-3 or TRBV12-4 and TRBJ1-5; D remains ambiguous. This CDR3 is 15 amino acids long. Trimming cost V 6 bases and J 2 bases, with 14 bases left between them. The CDR3 protein is CASSPGGMGNQPQHF. In nucleotides, the CDR3 is TGTGCCAGCAGCCCCGGCGGAATGGGCAATCAGCCCCAGCATTTT.

The chain is built from TRBV19 and TRBJ2-7, with 7 positions matching TRBD1. The CDR3 is 13 residues long. Unmatched junction bases numbered 13, after V lost 10 bases and J lost 7 bases. Germline V gives CDR1 LNHDA, CDR2 SQIVND (reference sequence). DNA of the CDR3: TGTGCCACCACAGGGGCAGAAGTGTGGGAGCAGTACTTC. Translation gives CATTGAEVWEQYF.